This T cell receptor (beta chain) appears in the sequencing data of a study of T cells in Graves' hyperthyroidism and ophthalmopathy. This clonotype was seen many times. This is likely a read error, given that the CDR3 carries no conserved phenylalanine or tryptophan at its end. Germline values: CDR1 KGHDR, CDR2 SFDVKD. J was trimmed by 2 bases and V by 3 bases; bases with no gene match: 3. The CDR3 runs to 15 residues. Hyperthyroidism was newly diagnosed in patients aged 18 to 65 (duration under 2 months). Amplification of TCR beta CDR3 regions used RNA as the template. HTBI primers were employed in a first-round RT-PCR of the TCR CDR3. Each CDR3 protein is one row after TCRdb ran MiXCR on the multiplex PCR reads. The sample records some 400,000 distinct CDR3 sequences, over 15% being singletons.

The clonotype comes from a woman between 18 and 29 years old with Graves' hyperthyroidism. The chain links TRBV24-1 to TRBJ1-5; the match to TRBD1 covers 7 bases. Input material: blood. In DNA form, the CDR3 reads TGTGCCACCAGTGATAATGGACAGGGCAATCAGCCCCAGCATCTT. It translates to CATSDNGQGNQPQHL.